This TCR beta chain was identified in a study of T-cell reconstitution after alpha-beta-depleted transplantation in children (dated by TCRdb to 2015 to 2016). The study in broad terms: T-cell immune reconstitution after TCRalphabeta/CD19-depleted allogeneic hematopoietic cell transplantation in children was quantitatively tracked in the study by means of TCR repertoire profiling.

From cysteine to phenylalanine, the CDR3 is 14 amino acids long. Kept here is only the CDR3 DNA, which spans 42 bases and is read in frame from base 1. Trimming costs V 1 base and J 4 bases, and their ends lie 7 bases apart. CDR1 and CDR2 are read off the germline V gene (reference sequence) as SGHAT and FQDESV. This clonotype was found many times. Its antigen remains unidentified. Within one base of it there is no much larger clone, and no base qualities were kept. What the work shows at the level of the full study, not this receptor alone: Apparently early alphabetaT-cell count recovery about two months after transplant reportedly relied on only several hundred rapidly expanded clones derived from non-depleted graft cells. In some patients, high TCRbeta diversity at day 60 was attributed to recipient T cells and intrathymic progenitors that had survived conditioning. The frequencies of hyperexpanded clones fell over the following months, and after one year, T-cell counts and TCRbeta diversity were mostly attributed to newly produced T cells.

Libraries were constructed by PCR. Sequencing took place on an Illumina HiSeq 2500. Molecular barcoding was employed in the preparation of TCR libraries, with unique molecular identifiers being used to normalize TCRbeta repertoire quantification. TCRdb trimmed the raw reads at Q25, called clones with MiXCR and kept productive beta chains. A single entry per CDR3 protein holds the most common genes and DNA from its merged rows. Present in this sample are a few hundred thousand distinct CDR3 sequences, over 10% of which were seen just once. The biggest ten clones account for 2% to 2.5% of the sample. According to the study, the label for this sample's treatment or condition signals: allogeneic hematopoietic cell transplantation with graft depleted of TCRalphabeta T cells and CD19 B cells. The transplant recipients were children given TCRalphabeta/CD19-depleted allogeneic hematopoietic cell grafts.

The sample consisted of PBMCs, mostly from graft donor cells, taken 360 days after TCRalphabeta/CD19-depleted stem cell transplant. The TCR was taken from a male patient younger than 18 who had a stem cell transplant for acute myeloid leukemia, so the T cells may come from the graft donor. Recombination connected TRBV11-1 to TRBJ2-2, with the D gene too uncertain to name. The CDR3 reads as follows: CASSLEWITGELFF. The DNA sequence is as follows: TGTGCCAGCAGCTTAGAATGGATCACCGGGGAGCTGTTTTTT.